The 32 T cell receptor beta chains given below trace back to one sample, sequenced in a study of T cells in Graves' hyperthyroidism and ophthalmopathy. Amplification targeted TCR beta CDR3 regions from RNA transcripts. HTBI primers drove first-round RT-PCR of the TCR CDR3. TCRdb reprocessed the multiplex PCR reads with MiXCR, giving one entry per CDR3 protein. The table shows a few hundred thousand distinct CDR3 sequences, with around a sixth occurring only once. Sequenced material: blood. The receptors were gathered from a woman in her 30s with Graves' hyperthyroidism.

This clonotype was seen ten or more times. The CDR3 sequence is CSGTPEETQYF. CDR3 bases: TGCAGTGGGACTCCTGAAGAGACCCAGTACTTC. The chain combines TRBV20-1 with TRBJ2-5; TRBD2 might be the D (5 bases). CDR1 DFQATT and CDR2 SNEGSKA come from the germline V gene (reference sequence). The length of the CDR3 is 11 residues. V was clipped by 7 bases and J by 3 bases, with 9 bases between them.

The table lists this clonotype with many counts. The chain links TRBV6-1 to TRBJ1-5; 8 nucleotides agree with TRBD1. CDR1 MNHNS and CDR2 SASEGT come from the germline V gene. Losses at the gene ends were 6 bases for V and 2 bases for J; bases not matched to a gene: 9. The CDR3 runs 16 residues. CDR3 amino acids: CASRNPGGLGNQPQHF. The CDR3 DNA sequence: TGTGCCAGCAGAAATCCAGGGGGCTTAGGCAATCAGCCCCAGCATTTT.

This clonotype has ten or more counts. The chain links TRBV12-3 or TRBV12-4 to TRBJ1-1; no reliable D call. Trimming pared 1 base from V and 1 base from J, leaving 10 bases between. The CDR3 is made up of 15 amino acids. The CDR3 DNA reads TGTGCCAGCAGTTTAGGGATCCCAGGGAACACTGAAGCTTTCTTT. Translating it yields CASSLGIPGNTEAFF.

This clonotype was seen ten or more times. This chain joins TRBV28 and TRBJ2-1; D call uncertain. V lost 7 bases and J lost 9, with 10 bases in between. Germline V lookup: CDR1 MDHEN, CDR2 SYDVKM. The CDR3 is 11 amino acids. The CDR3 coding sequence is TGTGCCAGCAAGGATTGGGCTGAGCAGTTCTTC. This codes for CASKDWAEQFF.

The chain couples TRBV28 to TRBJ2-1; D is perhaps TRBD1 (5 bases). The DNA end favors TRBJ2-7, so the J call may be wrong. The CDR3 spans 15 residues. Germline CDR1 reads MDHEN; CDR2 reads SYDVKM. CDR3 in DNA: TGTGCCAGCAGTCTCTCAGGGCTTTCCTACAATGAGCAGTACTTC. Translated: CASSLSGLSYNEQYF.

This clonotype was counted many times. This chain joins TRBV2 and TRBJ2-1; 8 bases match TRBD2. The CDR3 is 14 amino acids. CDR1 and CDR2 from the germline V gene are SNHLY and FYNNEI. J was trimmed by 4 bases and V by 8 bases; bases with no gene match: 7. As DNA, the CDR3 is TGTGCCAGCGGAGAGACTAGCGCATACAATGAGCAGTTCTTC. This translates into CASGETSAYNEQFF.

This clonotype was counted at least ten times. The J gene is TRBJ2-2, the V gene TRBV7-3, with D possibly TRBD1 on 5 matching bases. The CDR3 is made up of 16 amino acids. Between the trimmed V and J ends, which lost 2 bases and 4 bases, there was a span of 14 bases. Germline lookup yields CDR1 SGHTA and CDR2 FQGTGA. The CDR3 bases are TGTGCCAGCAGCTTAGGGCAGGGATTCGGCACCGGGGAGCTGTTTTTT. Its protein is CASSLGQGFGTGELFF. The full variable domain, in which reference TRBV7-3 and TRBJ2-2 provide the parts outside the CDR3, is GAGVSQTPSNKVTEKGKYVELRCDPISGHTALYWYRQSLGQGPEFLIYFQGTGAADDSGLPNDRFFAVRPEGSVSTLKIQRTERGDSAVYLCASSLGQGFGTGELFFGEGSRLTVL.

The sample holds many counts of this clonotype. The V call is TRBV4-1, the J call TRBJ1-5, with TRBD1 matching over 10 bases. From germline, CDR1 is MGHRA and CDR2 YSYEKL. The CDR3 is 16 amino acids. The trim removed 8 bases at V and 6 bases at J, leaving 13 bases unmatched. The CDR3 DNA follows: TGCGCCAGCTCTAATACCGGGACAGGGGTTCGTCAGCCCCAGCATTTT. Its translation: CASSNTGTGVRQPQHF.

The rearrangement uses TRBV4-1 and TRBJ1-2; the D gene is possibly TRBD1 (6 bases). From germline, CDR1 is MGHRA and CDR2 YSYEKL. CDR3 length: 15 amino acids. V was pared by 2 bases and J by 0 bases, with 10 bases between. As DNA, the CDR3 is TGCGCCAGCAGCCAACGCGGGACAACTAACTATGGCTACACCTTC. This translates into CASSQRGTTNYGYTF.

This clonotype was found a few times. This chain links TRBV7-2 with TRBJ2-6; D not certain. V lost 3 bases and J 2 bases, leaving 11 bases between the germline ends. The CDR3 spans 16 residues. The germline gives CDR1 SGHTA, CDR2 FQGNSA. The CDR3: CASSLSRDPGANVLTF. The CDR3 nucleotides read TGTGCCAGCAGCTTGAGCCGCGACCCTGGGGCCAACGTCCTGACTTTC.

Worth noting for this clonotype: With a much larger clone just one base away, this may be a read error. The chain links TRBV6-1 to TRBJ1-1; possible D gene TRBD1, 6 bases. V gave up 5 bases and J gave up 8 bases, with 15 bases separating them. CDR1 and CDR2 from the germline V gene are MNHNS and SASEGT. CDR3 length: 13 residues. This chain's CDR3 is CASSHPGGAEAFF. The CDR3 DNA reads as TGTGCCAGCAGTCACCCGGGGGGCGCCGAAGCTTTCTTT.

This clonotype was recorded many times. V is TRBV30 and J is TRBJ2-2; D is possibly TRBD1 (5 bases). Trimming took 1 base from V and 4 from J, leaving 7 bases between them. From germline, CDR1 is GTSNPN and CDR2 SVGIG (reference sequence). This CDR3 has 13 residues. CDR3: CAWSGGRTGELFF. The CDR3 nucleotides read TGTGCCTGGAGTGGGGGCCGCACCGGGGAGCTGTTTTTT.

This clonotype was recorded many times. The chain joins TRBV12-3 or TRBV12-4 to TRBJ1-5; D is perhaps TRBD1 (6 bases). The CDR3 spans 19 residues. With 6 bases removed from V and 7 bases from J, the gap between germline ends came to 31 bases. CDR3 nucleotide sequence: TGTGCCAGCAGCCCTCCCGTGGGGGGGCGCGTTACGGGTCGCCAGCCCCAGCATTTT. Its protein product is CASSPPVGGRVTGRQPQHF.

This clonotype showed up just once. A much larger clone differs from this one at a single base, so this may be a read error. V is TRBV20-1 and J is TRBJ2-1; D is undetermined. V dropped 8 bases and J dropped 6 bases, with 11 bases sitting between them. Germline-derived CDR1 and CDR2 are DFQATT and SNEGSKA (reference sequence). There are 11 residues in the CDR3. CDR3 loop: CSSTSSNEQFF. DNA of the CDR3: TGCAGTTCTACGAGTAGCAATGAGCAGTTCTTC.

In its sample, this clonotype was seen a few times. The chain couples TRBV27 to TRBJ2-2; D ambiguous. Germline lookup yields CDR1 MNHEY and CDR2 SMNVEV (reference sequence). The CDR3 consists of 15 residues. The ends were cut back, 5 bases at V and 0 bases at J, with 10 bases in the middle. In nucleotides, the CDR3 is TGTGCCAGCAGTCGAGACTGGTCGAACACCGGGGAGCTGTTTTTT. This codes for CASSRDWSNTGELFF.

This clonotype has at least ten counts. V gene TRBV20-1 combines with J gene TRBJ2-3, with D maybe TRBD1 (5 bases). The ends were cut back, 0 bases at V and 6 bases at J, with 19 bases in the middle. This CDR3 has 16 amino acids. Germline-derived CDR1 and CDR2 are DFQATT and SNEGSKA (reference sequence). CDR3 residues: CSAREMDTLRSDTQYF. The DNA for the CDR3 is TGCAGTGCTAGAGAAATGGACACCCTGCGTAGCGATACGCAGTATTTT.

Comments on this clonotype: This may arise from a read error, as a much more abundant clone is one base away. Here the CDR3 omits its conserved ending phenylalanine or tryptophan, so a read error is the likely source. The CDR3 nucleotides read TGTGCCTGGAGCGAAAGAAGGGGGGTCAATCAGCCCCAGCATCTT. Protein: CAWSERRGVNQPQHL. V is TRBV30 and J is TRBJ1-5; D perhaps matches TRBD1 (6 bases). The CDR3 spans 15 residues. Trimming removed 3 bases from V and 3 bases from J, with 15 bases in between. Per germline, CDR1 GTSNPN and CDR2 SVGIG (reference sequence).

This clonotype was detected ten times or more. The DNA of the CDR3 is TGCGCCAGCAGCTTGGAGGGTGGGAGTCACAATGAGCAGTTCTTC. The encoded protein is CASSLEGGSHNEQFF. V gene TRBV5-1 combines with J gene TRBJ2-1, with D tentatively TRBD2 (5 bases). Per the germline V gene, CDR1 is SGHRS and CDR2 is YFSETQ. The V end was cut by 0 bases, the J end by 5 bases, with 12 bases between. The CDR3 has 15 amino acids. The complete variable domain, with remaining parts taken from reference TRBV5-1 and TRBJ2-1, reads KAGVTQTPRYLIKTRGQQVTLSCSPISGHRSVSWYQQTPGQGLQFLFEYFSETQRNKGNFPGRFSGRQFSNSRSEMNVSTLELGDSALYLCASSLEGGSHNEQFFGPGTRLTVL.

The gene calls are TRBV6-1 and TRBJ2-3; weak D call: TRBD1 (6 bases). Germline V gene sequence: CDR1 MNHNS, CDR2 SASEGT. Trimming pared 5 bases from V and 0 bases from J, leaving 15 bases between. The CDR3 sequence is 16 residues long. The CDR3 DNA follows: TGTGCCAGCAGTCATCGACAGGTTACTAGCACAGATACGCAGTATTTT. Translating it yields CASSHRQVTSTDTQYF.

Ten or more counts support this clonotype. The chain combines TRBV7-2 with TRBJ2-1; D remains unclear. Germline V lookup: CDR1 SGHTA, CDR2 FQGNSA. V lost 7 bases to trimming and J lost 1 base, with 17 bases between them. The CDR3 spans 16 residues. CDR3 sequence reads: CASKGPWQASYNEQFF. The CDR3 DNA reads as TGTGCCAGCAAAGGACCTTGGCAGGCGTCCTACAATGAGCAGTTCTTC.

This clonotype was seen many times. V usage is TRBV12-3 or TRBV12-4 and J usage is TRBJ2-7, with D uncertain. V was trimmed by 1 base and J by 3 bases, leaving 10 bases between them. This CDR3 comprises 14 residues. The CDR3 loop is CASSLGPSYYEQYF. Here the CDR3 DNA reads TGTGCCAGCAGTTTAGGACCGAGCTACTACGAGCAGTACTTC.

This chain joins TRBV30 and TRBJ2-7, with TRBD2 matching 9 bases. Germline CDR1 is GTSNPN and CDR2 is SVGIG (reference sequence). The CDR3 is 13 amino acids. After removal of 2 bases from V and 3 bases from J, the junction contained 2 bases not matched to a gene. CDR3 amino acids: CAWSIAGDYEQYF. CDR3 sequence (DNA): TGTGCCTGGAGTATAGCGGGAGACTACGAGCAGTACTTC. The entire variable domain, with the rest obtained from reference TRBV30 and TRBJ2-7, is as follows: SQTIHQWPATLVQPVGSPLSLECTVEGTSNPNLYWYRQAAGRGLQLLFYSVGIGQISSEVPQNLSASRPQDRQFILSSKKLLLSDSGFYLCAWSIAGDYEQYFGPGTRLTVT.

At least ten counts were recorded for this clonotype. The chain recombines TRBV9 with TRBJ1-1; 7 nucleotides align to TRBD1. This CDR3 is built from 16 residues. CDR1 and CDR2 (germline): SGDLS, YYNGEE. The junction had 9 bases not matched to a gene; V was cut back by 4 bases and J by 0 bases. CDR3 bases: TGTGCCAGCAGCCCAGGGGGGGGCCTCATGAACACTGAAGCTTTCTTT. Translation gives CASSPGGGLMNTEAFF.

On this clonotype: Given a much more abundant clone one base away, this may be a read error. The rearrangement joins TRBV30 to TRBJ2-7; TRBD2 agrees at 7 bases. CDR3 length: 13 residues. V shed 3 bases and J 7 bases; nucleotides not matched to a gene: 9. CDR1 is GTSNPN, CDR2 SVGIG, per germline (reference sequence). CDR3 nucleotide sequence: TGTGCCTGGAGAGGGCGGGAGTTTACTGAGCAGTACTTC. Translating it yields CAWRGREFTEQYF. Using reference TRBV30 and TRBJ2-7 for the parts outside the CDR3, the full variable domain is SQTIHQWPATLVQPVGSPLSLECTVEGTSNPNLYWYRQAAGRGLQLLFYSVGIGQISSEVPQNLSASRPQDRQFILSSKKLLLSDSGFYLCAWRGREFTEQYFGPGTRLTVT.

The chain is built from TRBV12-3 or TRBV12-4 and TRBJ2-1, with D possibly matching TRBD2 (5 bases). V was pared by 7 bases and J by 9 bases, with 25 bases between. The CDR3 is made up of 16 amino acids. As DNA, the CDR3 is TGTGCCAGCAACCCGGGTAGGGTGAGCGGAGGATCTGAGCAGTTCTTC. It specifies CASNPGRVSGGSEQFF.

The chain combines TRBV14 with TRBJ2-7, with TRBD1 matching over 10 bases. Germline lookup yields CDR1 SGHDN and CDR2 FVKESK. The CDR3 covers 15 residues. V dropped 2 bases and J dropped 2; count of bases not matched to a gene: 3. The CDR3 DNA is TGTGCCAGCAGCCAACGGGACAGGGGACCCTACGAGCAGTACTTC. Translating it yields CASSQRDRGPYEQYF.

This clonotype was observed a handful of times. The rearrangement joins TRBV5-6 to TRBJ2-1; D uncertain. The CDR3 sequence is 15 residues long. Germline V gives CDR1 SGHDT, CDR2 YYEEEE. Trimming removed 0 bases at V and 7 bases at J, with 14 bases between. As DNA, the CDR3 is TGTGCCAGCAGCTTGGTGGGTTCTAGTTGGAATGAGCAGTTCTTC. It yields the protein CASSLVGSSWNEQFF.

V and J are TRBV20-1 and TRBJ2-1; possible D gene TRBD2, 5 bases. Looked up from germline, CDR1 is DFQATT and CDR2 is SNEGSKA (reference sequence). With 5 bases removed from V and 3 bases from J, the gap between germline ends came to 5 bases. CDR3 size: 11 residues. Here the CDR3 DNA reads TGCAGTGCTCGGGACTACAATGAGCAGTTCTTC. It specifies CSARDYNEQFF.

In its sample, this clonotype was seen a few times. This chain connects TRBV19 to TRBJ2-1, with a weak D call TRBD2 (5 bases). V lost 2 bases and J lost 4, with 15 bases in between. The CDR3 is 16 residues long. Germline lookup yields CDR1 LNHDA and CDR2 SQIVND (reference sequence). Written as DNA, the CDR3 is TGTGCCAGTAGTATAACGGTCTGGGAGATTTACAATGAGCAGTTCTTC. It yields the protein CASSITVWEIYNEQFF.

This clonotype was recorded at least ten times. V and J are TRBV2 and TRBJ2-4; 9 positions match TRBD2. The CDR3 length is 15 residues. J gave up 0 bases and V 8 bases, and 5 bases lay outside the gene matches. Germline-derived CDR1 and CDR2 are SNHLY and FYNNEI. This CDR3 is CASQGLAVAKNIQYF. In DNA form, the CDR3 reads TGTGCCAGCCAGGGACTAGCAGTAGCCAAAAACATTCAGTACTTC.

This chain links TRBV29-1 with TRBJ1-4; a possible D gene is TRBD1 (6 bases). Trimming took off 6 bases at V and 3 bases at J, with 20 bases between the two ends. CDR1 is SQVTM, CDR2 ANQGSEA, per germline. The CDR3 has 16 amino acids. Written as DNA, the CDR3 is TGCAGCGTGGCCGGGACAAGGGGGGGCGCTAATGAAAAACTGTTTTTT. It specifies CSVAGTRGGANEKLFF.

This clonotype was seen a handful of times. This sequence joins TRBV6-2 or TRBV6-3 and TRBJ2-1, with D maybe TRBD2 (5 bases). In germline, CDR1 is MNHEY, CDR2 SVGEGT. CDR3 size: 16 residues. Trimming stripped 1 base from V and 13 bases from J, with 23 bases between. DNA for the CDR3: TGTGCCAGCAGTTACTACGATTTCCGGGGAACCACTGATCAGTTCTTC. Translated, it gives CASSYYDFRGTTDQFF.